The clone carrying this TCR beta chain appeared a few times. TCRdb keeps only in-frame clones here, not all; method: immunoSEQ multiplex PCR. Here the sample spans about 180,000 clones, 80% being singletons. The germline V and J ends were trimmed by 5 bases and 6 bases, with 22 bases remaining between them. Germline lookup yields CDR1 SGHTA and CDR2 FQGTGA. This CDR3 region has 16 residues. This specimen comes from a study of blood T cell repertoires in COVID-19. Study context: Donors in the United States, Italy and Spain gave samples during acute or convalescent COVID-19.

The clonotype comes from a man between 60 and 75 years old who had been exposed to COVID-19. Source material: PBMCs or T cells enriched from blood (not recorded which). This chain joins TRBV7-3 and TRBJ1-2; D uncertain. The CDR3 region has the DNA TGTGCCAGCAGCACCCGACTTGGACGGGAAGAGGATGGCTACACCTTC. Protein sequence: CASSTRLGREEDGYTF.